The 28 T cell receptor beta chains below all came from one sample that was sequenced in a study of T-cell reconstitution after alpha-beta-depleted transplantation in children. The library targeted TCRbeta and was prepared with unique molecular identifiers. TCRdb itself ran the PCR reads through MiXCR, one entry per CDR3 protein. The table lists 360,000 or so distinct CDR3 sequences, roughly 20% of them singletons. This material consisted of PBMCs from the stem cell graft donor, taken from the stem cell graft. The receptors were sampled from a human donor who donated a stem cell graft to a child with acute myeloid leukemia.

The J gene is TRBJ2-7, the V gene TRBV20-1, with 10 bases that match TRBD2. Germline assignment: CDR1 DFQATT and CDR2 SNEGSKA (reference sequence). There are 14 residues in the CDR3. V gave up 5 bases and J gave up 3 bases; unmatched junction bases: 7. This CDR3 is CSAVGLADSYEQYF. CDR3 sequence (DNA): TGCAGTGCTGTCGGACTAGCGGATAGCTACGAGCAGTACTTC.

The gene calls are TRBV24-1 and TRBJ2-1; D not certain. CDR1 and CDR2 from the germline V gene are KGHDR and SFDVKD. CDR3 length: 18 amino acids. Trimming stripped 6 bases from V and 0 bases from J, with 20 bases between. CDR3 DNA sequence: TGTGCCACCAGTACTCCCCCGAAACAGCAAATCTCCTACAATGAGCAGTTCTTC. Translation: CATSTPPKQQISYNEQFF.

This clonotype was counted between two and nine times. The V gene is TRBV5-1, the J gene TRBJ2-3, with D perhaps matching TRBD2 (5 bases). Germline CDR1 SGHRS, CDR2 YFSETQ. With 4 bases removed from V and 5 bases from J, the gap between germline ends came to 14 bases. The CDR3 is 14 residues long. The CDR3 DNA reads TGCGCCAGCAGCACTAGACCCTCGAAAGATACGCAGTATTTT. Translating it yields CASSTRPSKDTQYF.

The chain couples TRBV15 to TRBJ1-4, with D unresolved. This CDR3 has 15 residues. The germline V gene encodes CDR1 LNHNV and CDR2 YYDKDF (reference sequence). Trimming took off 1 base at V and 5 bases at J, with 11 bases between the two ends. The CDR3 DNA reads as TGTGCCACCAGCAGAGTGGGTCCCATCAATGAAAAACTGTTTTTT. Its protein product is CATSRVGPINEKLFF.

The CDR3 loop reads CSANREPDYEQYF. The CDR3 nucleotides are TGCAGTGCTAACCGGGAGCCCGACTACGAGCAGTACTTC. This chain uses TRBV20-1 with TRBJ2-7; D may be TRBD2 (6 bases). V lost 4 bases and J lost 3, with 13 bases in between. Germline CDR1 reads DFQATT; CDR2 reads SNEGSKA (reference sequence). The CDR3 is made up of 13 amino acids.

A few counts support this clonotype. The V call is TRBV6-5, the J call TRBJ2-7, with TRBD1 as a possible D gene (5 bases). V was trimmed by 2 bases and J by 0 bases, leaving 14 bases between them. CDR1 is MNHEY and CDR2 is SVGAGI in the germline V gene. This CDR3 is 16 amino acids long. Here the CDR3 reads CASSYPDTGSSYEQYF. CDR3 coding DNA: TGTGCCAGCAGTTACCCCGATACAGGATCCTCCTACGAGCAGTACTTC.

The rearrangement joins TRBV29-1 to TRBJ2-4; possible D gene TRBD1, 6 bases. Trimming removed 5 bases from V and 0 bases from J, with 8 bases in between. The CDR3 has 13 amino acids. In germline, CDR1 is SQVTM, CDR2 ANQGSEA. CDR3 sequence reads: CSVRQVAKNIQYF. CDR3 nucleotide sequence: TGCAGCGTTCGACAGGTAGCCAAAAACATTCAGTACTTC.

This clonotype was seen more than once but under ten times. This chain connects TRBV7-6 to TRBJ2-7; tentatively, D is TRBD2 (5 bases). CDR3 length: 14 residues. In germline, CDR1 is SGHVS, CDR2 FNYEAQ. Trimming removed 5 bases from V and 8 bases from J, with 19 bases in between. In DNA form, the CDR3 reads TGTGCCAGCAGCCCGCCGGACCGAGACGGGAAGCAGTACTTC. Its protein product is CASSPPDRDGKQYF.

This clonotype was seen only a few times. This chain joins TRBV28 and TRBJ1-1; D remains unclear. CDR3 length: 14 amino acids. V gave up 8 bases and J gave up 3 bases, with 16 bases separating them. In germline, CDR1 is MDHEN, CDR2 SYDVKM. CDR3 loop: CASPAPGDYTEAFF. CDR3 DNA: TGTGCCAGCCCCGCTCCCGGGGATTACACTGAAGCTTTCTTT.

The table lists this clonotype with a few counts. This chain joins TRBV12-3 or TRBV12-4 and TRBJ2-1; tentative D call: TRBD2 (5 bases). The CDR3 has 13 residues. With 4 bases removed from V and 7 bases from J, the gap between germline ends came to 11 bases. The DNA for the CDR3 is TGTGCCAGCAGTTCAGGTGCGGGTAATGAGCAGTTCTTC. Amino acids: CASSSGAGNEQFF.

In this sample, this clonotype turned up many times. The genes are TRBV20-1 and TRBJ2-7; D perhaps matches TRBD1 (5 bases). This CDR3 region has 12 residues. CDR1 and CDR2 from the germline V gene are DFQATT and SNEGSKA (reference sequence). Trimming removed 5 bases at V and 3 bases at J, with 11 bases between. CDR3 in DNA: TGCAGTGCTCAGGGCGAAGTCTACGAGCAGTACTTC. This encodes CSAQGEVYEQYF.

This clonotype was detected ten times or more. V and J are TRBV20-1 and TRBJ2-1; 8 bases are a match to TRBD1. Germline CDR1 and CDR2: DFQATT and SNEGSKA (reference sequence). The CDR3 is made up of 16 amino acids. The V gene end was trimmed by 1 base and the J gene end by 8 bases; junction bases not matched to a gene: 13. CDR3 region: CSARGRAQGAGYEQFF. The CDR3 bases are TGCAGTGCTAGAGGGAGGGCCCAGGGGGCGGGCTATGAGCAGTTCTTC.

This clonotype has only a few counts. This chain links TRBV29-1 with TRBJ2-7; 12 bases are shared with TRBD2. Germline values: CDR1 SQVTM, CDR2 ANQGSEA. Unmatched junction bases numbered 5, after V lost 1 base and J lost 4 bases. CDR3 length equals 15 residues. CDR3 sequence (DNA): TGCAGCGTTGAAGGGACTAGCGGGGAATTATACGAGCAGTACTTC. This gives the protein CSVEGTSGELYEQYF.

J is TRBJ2-7 and V is TRBV7-2, with TRBD1 identical over 9 bases. V lost 8 bases to trimming and J lost 6 bases; unmatched junction nucleotides: 11. This CDR3 spans 14 amino acids. CDR1 is SGHTA, CDR2 FQGNSA, per germline. CDR3 sequence: CASRRGQGIGEQYF. CDR3 nucleotides: TGTGCCAGCCGCCGGGGACAGGGAATCGGCGAGCAGTACTTC. The full variable domain, with the rest looked up from reference TRBV7-2 and TRBJ2-7, is GAGVSQSPSNKVTEKGKDVELRCDPISGHTALYWYRQSLGQGLEFLIYFQGNSAPDKSGLPSDRFSAERTGGSVSTLTIQRTQQEDSAVYLCASRRGQGIGEQYFGPGTRLTVT.

This clonotype was seen ten or more times. The J gene is TRBJ2-6, the V gene TRBV7-9; D is unresolved. Trimming pared 6 bases from V and 4 bases from J, leaving 4 bases between. Germline CDR1 is SEHNR and CDR2 is FQNEAQ (reference sequence). The CDR3 runs to 12 residues. The chain's CDR3 is CASSPGANVLTF. DNA of the CDR3: TGTGCCAGCAGTCCAGGGGCCAACGTCCTGACTTTC.

This clonotype was found a few times. This chain joins TRBV5-6 and TRBJ2-3, with 9 bases matching TRBD2. The CDR3 is 18 amino acids. CDR1 is SGHDT, CDR2 YYEEEE, per germline. The V gene end was trimmed by 4 bases and the J gene end by 0 bases; junction bases not matched to a gene: 12. This CDR3 reads CASSLPSGIGLSTDTQYF. DNA of the CDR3: TGTGCCAGCAGCCTCCCTAGCGGGATCGGGTTAAGCACAGATACGCAGTATTTT.

This clonotype was detected many times. V gene TRBV28 combines with J gene TRBJ2-7, with a tentative D call TRBD1 (6 bases). CDR3 length: 14 residues. Germline CDR1 MDHEN, CDR2 SYDVKM. Deletions cut 5 bases from V and 4 bases from J, with 15 bases between. Here the CDR3 reads CASSELQGLYEQYF. The CDR3 nucleotides are TGTGCCAGCAGTGAATTACAGGGTTTATACGAGCAGTACTTC.

A note on this clonotype: A single base separates this from a much larger clone, so it may be a read error. The rearrangement joins TRBV12-3 or TRBV12-4 to TRBJ2-7; 9 positions match TRBD2. This CDR3 comprises 15 residues. The DNA for the CDR3 is TGTGCCTGCAGTTTGGGGCTAGCGGGACCCTACGAGCAGTACTTC. This sequence encodes CACSLGLAGPYEQYF.

There are a few counts of this clonotype. This chain uses TRBV20-1 with TRBJ2-4; TRBD1 agrees at 8 bases. The germline V gene has CDR1 DFQATT and CDR2 SNEGSKA (reference sequence). J gave up 6 bases and V 3 bases, and 10 bases lay outside the gene matches. The CDR3 is 15 residues long. This CDR3 is CSARPRRDRRNIQYF. In DNA form, the CDR3 reads TGCAGTGCTAGGCCGAGAAGGGACAGGAGAAACATTCAGTACTTC.

This clonotype was recorded many times. The J gene is TRBJ1-5, the V gene TRBV21-1. TRBV21-1 is reported as a pseudogene. CDR3 length: 15 residues. The CDR3 loop reads CASSRDYPSNQPQHF. For the CDR3, the DNA is TGTGCCAGCAGCAGAGACTACCCGAGCAATCAGCCCCAGCATTTT.

This clonotype was found a few times. The J gene is TRBJ2-7, the V gene TRBV20-1; D is unclear. CDR1 is DFQATT and CDR2 is SNEGSKA in the germline V gene (reference sequence). The CDR3 has 12 residues. With 4 bases removed from V and 3 bases from J, the gap between germline ends came to 10 bases. CDR3 region: CSATKDGYEQYF. The CDR3 DNA reads as TGCAGTGCTACCAAGGACGGCTACGAGCAGTACTTC.

The chain employs TRBV25-1 and TRBJ1-2, with a tentative D call TRBD1 (6 bases). V lost 8 bases and J 1 base, leaving 17 bases between the germline ends. The CDR3 has 15 amino acids. Germline CDR1 reads MGHDK; CDR2 reads SYGVNS. CDR3 DNA: TGTGCCAGCCCAGAAAGGACAGATCGTAACTATGGCTACACCTTC. Its protein is CASPERTDRNYGYTF.

The J gene is TRBJ2-3, the V gene TRBV5-5; D uncertain. This CDR3 is built from 13 residues. Germline V gene lookup returns CDR1 SGHKS and CDR2 YYEKEE (reference sequence). Trimming left V 4 bases short and J 3 bases short, with 9 bases between. CDR3 DNA sequence: TGTGCCAGCAGCAGAAAGGATACAGATACGCAGTATTTT. It codes for CASSRKDTDTQYF.

This clonotype was seen at least ten times. The chain has TRBV12-3 or TRBV12-4 and TRBJ2-1, with TRBD1 matching over 7 bases. The CDR3 runs to 16 residues. The V and J ends lost 6 bases and 1 base, in that order; junction bases with no gene match: 9. The CDR3 nucleotides are TGTGCCAGCAGCCAAGACAGGGACCTTTCCTACAATGAGCAGTTCTTC. Protein product: CASSQDRDLSYNEQFF.

The CDR3 sequence is CAVEGGRATGELFF. In DNA, the CDR3 is TGTGCTGTAGAGGGCGGGAGAGCAACCGGGGAGCTGTTTTTT. V gene TRBV12-5 combines with J gene TRBJ2-2; 7 positions match TRBD2. The germline V gene has CDR1 LGHNT and CDR2 FRNRAP. This CDR3 is built from 14 residues. Germline trimming cut 11 bases from V and 5 bases from J; bases unmatched to any gene: 11.

This clonotype appeared a single time. A much larger clone lies a single base off, so this may be a read error. V gene TRBV20-1 combines with J gene TRBJ2-1, with 7 bases that match TRBD2. In germline, CDR1 is DFQATT, CDR2 SNEGSKA (reference sequence). V shed 4 bases, J shed 2 bases, and the junction held 5 bases outside the gene matches. The CDR3 spans 14 residues. This CDR3 reads CSATLAETYNEQFF. CDR3 nucleotide sequence: TGCAGTGCTACCCTAGCGGAGACCTACAATGAGCAGTTCTTC.

This clonotype was seen many times. This chain links TRBV29-1 with TRBJ1-2; 7 bases are shared with TRBD1. V trimming: 1 base; J trimming: 1 base; junction bases outside the gene matches: 9. CDR3 length: 16 residues. CDR1 and CDR2 (germline): SQVTM, ANQGSEA. The CDR3, as DNA: TGCAGCGTTGAAGGGTACAGGGCAGGGGGTAACTATGGCTACACCTTC. It yields the protein CSVEGYRAGGNYGYTF.

The V call is TRBV5-4, the J call TRBJ2-3; possible D gene TRBD1, 6 bases. The V gene lost 1 base and the J gene lost 1 base, with 10 bases spanning the gap. The germline gives CDR1 SGHNT, CDR2 YYREEE (reference sequence). The CDR3 length is 15 residues. This chain's CDR3 is CASSLTGSGTDTQYF. CDR3 DNA sequence: TGTGCCAGCAGCTTGACAGGGTCGGGCACAGATACGCAGTATTTT.